These T cell receptor beta chains were read from a single sample in a study of technical replicates of blood from a few donors. Some clones are missing from TCRdb's copy, which holds only in-frame ones; the method was immunoSEQ multiplex PCR. The table has about 100,000 clones, 85% to 95% seen once. Sequencing was carried out using T cells isolated from PBMCs. The receptor source for this set is a human donor in good health. Both conserved end residues are part of each CDR3.

TRBJ1-4 TRBV7-9 CASSPGDRGNEKLFF
TRBJ2-2 TRBV7-9 CASRRPGQGIGELFF
TRBJ1-2 TRBV5-4 CASSLPGVSNYGYTF
TRBJ2-7 TRBV6-1 CASGLYKGASYEQYF
TRBJ2-6 TRBV30 CAWQISGANALTF
TRBJ2-3 TRBV11-3 CASSLVPTGLGSDTQYF
TRBJ1-2 TRBV6-5 CASSYLTGIDGYTF
TRBJ1-2 TRBV7-9 CASSFILGGVDGYTF
TRBJ1-2 TRBV19 CASRSRGEGYGYTF
TRBJ1-1 TRBV7-8 CASSSQDRPATEAFF